The next 13 T cell receptor beta chains were all read from a single sample in a study of T cells after yellow fever vaccination. TCRdb fed the 5' RACE reads into MiXCR, producing one record per CDR3 protein. The profile covers about 340,000 distinct CDR3 sequences, with 3.5% to 4.5% appearing a single time and approximately 25% taken by the ten largest. The sequences come from PBMCs, collected 5 days after the yellow fever booster vaccination. These receptors originate from a young man who received the YFV17D yellow fever vaccine.

The chain recombines TRBV7-6 with TRBJ2-5, with 12 bases that match TRBD1. CDR1 is SGHVS and CDR2 is FNYEAQ in the germline V gene. The CDR3 length is 19 residues. V trimming: 2 bases; J trimming: 1 base; junction bases outside the gene matches: 11. The CDR3 sequence is CASSLNRDRGRVAQETQYF. The CDR3 coding sequence is TGTGCCAGCAGCTTAAACCGGGACAGGGGGCGGGTCGCCCAAGAGACCCAGTACTTC.

In its sample, this clonotype was seen a few times. The chain is built from TRBV7-2 and TRBJ2-3; 10 bases are a match to TRBD1. The CDR3 is 17 residues long. Germline-derived CDR1 and CDR2 are SGHTA and FQGNSA. Trimming took 6 bases from V and 7 from J; bases not matched to a gene: 16. CDR3 sequence: CASSLTTPGQGLNTQYF. Written as DNA, the CDR3 is TGTGCCAGCAGTTTAACGACACCGGGACAGGGGCTAAATACGCAGTATTTT.

This clonotype was recorded a few times. This chain links TRBV20-1 with TRBJ1-2; D possibly corresponds to TRBD1 (5 bases). The CDR3 contains 14 residues. V lost 0 bases and J 1 base, leaving 9 bases between the germline ends. Germline V lookup: CDR1 DFQATT, CDR2 SNEGSKA (reference sequence). The CDR3 protein is CSARESGLNYGYTF. In DNA, the CDR3 is TGCAGTGCTAGAGAATCGGGACTTAACTATGGCTACACCTTC.

This clonotype was found many times. The chain recombines TRBV9 with TRBJ1-2; D gene unclear. Germline loops: CDR1 SGDLS, CDR2 YYNGEE. Trimming pared 0 bases from V and 2 bases from J, leaving 11 bases between. This CDR3 is built from 15 residues. This CDR3 reads CASSVDPSTNYGYTF. The CDR3 DNA sequence: TGTGCCAGCAGCGTAGACCCCTCAACCAACTATGGCTACACCTTC.

This clonotype has a count of ten or more. The gene calls are TRBV7-2 and TRBJ2-1, with a weak D call TRBD2 (5 bases). Trimming took off 5 bases at V and 13 bases at J, with 15 bases between the two ends. The CDR3 sequence is 12 residues long. Germline CDR1 SGHTA, CDR2 FQGNSA. CDR3 sequence: CASSLIFGVQFF. CDR3 DNA sequence: TGTGCCAGCAGCCTGATCTTCGGGGTTCAGTTCTTC. The entire variable domain, with the rest obtained from reference TRBV7-2 and TRBJ2-1, is as follows: GAGVSQSPSNKVTEKGKDVELRCDPISGHTALYWYRQSLGQGLEFLIYFQGNSAPDKSGLPSDRFSAERTGGSVSTLTIQRTQQEDSAVYLCASSLIFGVQFFGPGTRLTVL.

This clonotype was counted ten times or more. The chain joins TRBV29-1 to TRBJ2-7, with 7 positions matching TRBD1. Trimming cost V 6 bases and J 0 bases; bases outside gene matches: 5. CDR1 SQVTM and CDR2 ANQGSEA come from the germline V gene. The CDR3 is made up of 13 amino acids. In DNA form, the CDR3 reads TGCAGCGTCCTGACAGGGTTCTCCTACGAGCAGTACTTC. Its translation is CSVLTGFSYEQYF.

This clonotype was seen ten or more times. The J gene is TRBJ2-7, the V gene TRBV19, with D tentatively TRBD2 (5 bases). Germline CDR1 reads LNHDA; CDR2 reads SQIVND (reference sequence). V was cut by 5 bases and J by 6 bases, with 14 bases left in between. The length of the CDR3 is 13 residues. CDR3 coding DNA: TGTGCCAGTAGTCAACAGTCTAGCACCGAGCAGTACTTC. Amino acid sequence: CASSQQSSTEQYF.

This clonotype occurred many times. The rearrangement joins TRBV5-1 to TRBJ1-1; 7 bases align to TRBD1. With 4 bases clipped from V and 1 base from J, the junction kept 4 bases outside the gene matches. The CDR3 runs to 14 residues. The V gene's germline CDR1 is SGHRS and CDR2 YFSETQ. CDR3 residues: CASSTGQPNTEAFF. CDR3 nucleotide sequence: TGCGCCAGCAGCACGGGACAGCCGAACACTGAAGCTTTCTTT.

This clonotype was observed a handful of times. The chain links TRBV29-1 to TRBJ1-2, with 8 nucleotides matching TRBD1. V shed 8 bases, J shed 7 bases, and the junction held 6 bases outside the gene matches. CDR3 length equals 11 residues. Germline V lookup: CDR1 SQVTM, CDR2 ANQGSEA. The CDR3 DNA reads TGCAGCACCCCAGGGGGCCCTGGCTACACCTTC. Translating gives CSTPGGPGYTF.

The chain has TRBV5-4 and TRBJ2-7; D not certain. Germline V gene lookup returns CDR1 SGHNT and CDR2 YYREEE (reference sequence). There are 12 residues in the CDR3. In nucleotides, the CDR3 is TGTGCCAGCAGCTTATACCCCTACGAGCGGTACGTC. Its protein is CASSLYPYERYV.

This clonotype appeared a few times. This chain joins TRBV5-1 and TRBJ1-1; a possible D gene is TRBD1 (5 bases). The CDR3 is 14 residues long. Trimming removed 4 bases from V and 0 bases from J, with 10 bases in between. The V gene's germline CDR1 is SGHRS and CDR2 YFSETQ. DNA for the CDR3: TGCGCCAGCAGCACCCTGGGGCTGAACACTGAAGCTTTCTTT. Protein product: CASSTLGLNTEAFF.

This clonotype was found a few times. This rearrangement joins TRBV5-6 to TRBJ2-1, with unresolved D. Germline loops: CDR1 SGHDT, CDR2 YYEEEE. V lost 4 bases and J lost 5, with 16 bases in between. This CDR3 is 15 amino acids long. CDR3 nucleotides: TGTGCCAGCAGCCACAAACGAGGCGCGGACAATGAGCAGTTCTTC. Amino acid sequence: CASSHKRGADNEQFF.

This clonotype was seen a handful of times. The chain has TRBV24-1 and TRBJ2-5, with 9 bases lining up with TRBD1. CDR1 is KGHDR, CDR2 SFDVKD, per germline. With V trimmed by 1 base and J by 9 bases, 11 bases remained unmatched. The CDR3 loop spans 16 amino acids. Written as DNA, the CDR3 is TGTGCCACCAGTGATTTTCGGGGACAGGGATGGGGGGCCCAGTACTTC. Translation gives CATSDFRGQGWGAQYF.